These T cell receptor beta chains were read from a single sample in a study of beta chain features in type 1 diabetes. Assay used: immunoSEQ multiplex PCR; TCRdb lists only in-frame clones, some missing. The sample includes some 200,000 clones, roughly 17% of them seen just once. Sample: naive CD4+ T cells from blood. The origin of the receptors is a man aged 25 to 40 with type 1 diabetes. The CDR3 runs from the conserved cysteine through the conserved F or W. Each record gives: clone size, J gene, V gene, D gene, CDR3 DNA, CDR3 protein. A D gene is named only where the DNA matches it firmly. Some rows have no size entry. The others give once, few or many, or a class for an expanded clone.

>few|TRBJ1-4|TRBV14|TRBD1
TGTGCCAGCAGCTTGGACAGGGGCGAAAAACTGTTTTTT
CASSLDRGEKLFF
>-|TRBJ2-1|TRBV4-2|-
TGTGCCAGCGGCCAATCCCGCCTTGGACTTGACCTCAATGAGCAGTTCTTC
CASGQSRLGLDLNEQFF
>-|TRBJ1-4|TRBV29-1|-
TGCAGCGTTGGCTTTGGGGAAGGACTGTTTTTT
CSVGFGEGLFF
>few|TRBJ1-4|TRBV9|-
TGTGCCAGCAGCGTAGGAAGATCAACTAATGAAAAACTGTTTTTT
CASSVGRSTNEKLFF
>-|TRBJ2-1|TRBV2|TRBD2
TGTGCCAGCAGTGAAGATGACGGGAGGGGATTCTTC
CASSEDDGRGFF
>few|TRBJ2-5|TRBV28|-
TGTGCCAGCACCCCTTCGGCGTACCAAGAGACCCAGTACTTC
CASTPSAYQETQYF
>-|TRBJ2-1|TRBV10-3|-
TGTGCCATCCCTATTTGGGAAATTGGCTACAATGAGCAGTTCTTC
CAIPIWEIGYNEQFF
>few|TRBJ2-1|TRBV2|-
TGTGCCAGCGAGGAGAGTTATGAGCAGTTCTTC
CASEESYEQFF
>-|TRBJ2-1|TRBV29-1|TRBD2
TGCAGCGTTGGTTCCAGCGGGAGGTACAATGAGCAGTTCTTC
CSVGSSGRYNEQFF
>few|TRBJ2-5|TRBV7-9|TRBD2
TGTGCCAGCAGCTTTAGCGGGAGCTTGGAGACCCAGTACTTC
CASSFSGSLETQYF
>-|TRBJ2-2|TRBV9|TRBD2
TGTGCCAGCAGCGTAGATGCAGCGGGAGTCACCGGGGAGCTGTTTTTT
CASSVDAAGVTGELFF
>-|TRBJ2-5|TRBV9|-
TGTGCCAGCAGCCCCGGGACGGCCGCTCGTAGAGAGACCCAGTACTTC
CASSPGTAARRETQYF
>-|TRBJ2-1|TRBV29-1|-
TGCAGCGTCGCACTCAGGGTTGGTGAGCAGTTCTTC
CSVALRVGEQFF
>-|TRBJ2-2|TRBV30|-
TGTGCCCGAGAGGACACCGGGGAGCTGTTTTTT
CAREDTGELFF
>-|TRBJ2-7|TRBV4-2|-
TGTGCCAGCAGCCATGTGGGAGAAGATTACGAGCAGTACTTC
CASSHVGEDYEQYF
>-|TRBJ2-7|TRBV9|-
TGTGCCAGCAGCGTCACAGGGTCTTCCTACGAGCAGTACTTC
CASSVTGSSYEQYF
>-|TRBJ1-5|TRBV30|-
TGTGCCTGGAGTCCACTTCAGGGTAGCAATCAGCCCCAGCATTTT
CAWSPLQGSNQPQHF
>few|TRBJ2-7|TRBV28|-
TGTGCCAGCAGTTTAGGTGCGGGCGGCCACGAGCAGTACTTC
CASSLGAGGHEQYF
>few|TRBJ2-1|TRBV30|TRBD2
TGTGCCTGGCTTCCGGGACTAGCGGGAGGGAGCTCCTACAATGAGCAGTTCTTC
CAWLPGLAGGSSYNEQFF
>-|TRBJ2-7|TRBV9|-
TGTGCCAGCAGCGTAGACGTAGGGTCGGCGTACGAGCAGTACTTC
CASSVDVGSAYEQYF
>few|TRBJ1-4|TRBV9|-
TGTGCCAGCAGCCCGGGGGCGATAACTAATGAAAAACTGTTTTTT
CASSPGAITNEKLFF
>-|TRBJ2-1|TRBV30|-
TGTGCCTGGGCGGGAAGCTCCTACAATGAGCAGTTCTTC
CAWAGSSYNEQFF
>-|TRBJ2-5|TRBV9|-
TGTGCCAGCAGCGTAGACAAAACCCAGTACTTC
CASSVDKTQYF
>few|TRBJ2-3|TRBV7-3|-
TGTGCCAGCAGCCCACCCGGGCGGACTAGCACAGATACGCAGTATTTT
CASSPPGRTSTDTQYF
>-|TRBJ2-1|TRBV30|-
TGTGCCTGGAATTCGTTGAACGTATACAATGAGCAGTTCTTC
CAWNSLNVYNEQFF
>-|TRBJ1-4|TRBV2|TRBD1
TGTGCCAGCAGTGTGCAGGGGGGGTATGAAAAACTGTTTTTT
CASSVQGGYEKLFF
>-|TRBJ2-7|TRBV28|TRBD1
TGTGCCAGCATTTACTTTACAGGGGCTGACTACGAGCAGTACTTC
CASIYFTGADYEQYF
>-|TRBJ1-4|TRBV30|-
TGTGCCTGGACTACAGGGTTCACAGTGAATGAAAAACTGTTTTTT
CAWTTGFTVNEKLFF
>few|TRBJ2-5|TRBV29-1|-
TGCAGCGCCCGGACAGAAGAGACCCAGTACTTC
CSARTEETQYF
>few|TRBJ2-7|TRBV29-1|-
TGCAGCGTTGATCCCGGACTCGGCTCCTACGAGCAGTACTTC
CSVDPGLGSYEQYF
>few|TRBJ1-1|TRBV30|-
TGTGCCTGGACACACCAGCAGGGTGAAGCTTTCTTT
CAWTHQQGEAFF
>-|TRBJ2-1|TRBV28|TRBD2
TGTGCCAGCAGCTCGACTAGCGGGTCCTACAATGAGCAGTTCTTC
CASSSTSGSYNEQFF
>few|TRBJ2-1|TRBV28|TRBD2
TGTGCCAGCAGCCCAGGGACTAGCGGGGGTTACAATGAGCAGTTCTTC
CASSPGTSGGYNEQFF
>-|TRBJ2-5|TRBV7-3|-
TGTGCCAGCAGCTTTGATCCTCGGGAAGAGACCCAGTACTTC
CASSFDPREETQYF
>few|TRBJ2-6|TRBV7-6|TRBD1
TGTGCCAGCAGCTTCACAGGGGCGGGGGCCAACGTCCTGACTTTC
CASSFTGAGANVLTF
>-|TRBJ2-2|TRBV29-1|-
TGCAGCGTTGTATCCGGGACCGGGGAGCTGTTTTTT
CSVVSGTGELFF
>-|TRBJ2-1|TRBV7-2|TRBD2
TGTGCCAGCAGCTCACTAGCGGGAGGAGGGGATGAGCAGTTCTTC
CASSSLAGGGDEQFF
>few|TRBJ2-5|TRBV30|-
TGTGCCTGGACAGGGTACCAAGAGACCCAGTACTTC
CAWTGYQETQYF
>few|TRBJ1-1|TRBV29-1|-
TGCAGCCCAACCAGTAGTTTTGAAGCTTTCTTT
CSPTSSFEAFF
>few|TRBJ2-7|TRBV29-1|-
TGCAGCATAACAGTGTCCTACGAGCAGTACTTC
CSITVSYEQYF
>-|TRBJ2-1|TRBV11-2|-
TGTGCCAGCAGCGGAGGGGACTACAATGAGCAGTTCTTC
CASSGGDYNEQFF
>few|TRBJ2-7|TRBV14|TRBD2
TGTGCCAGCAGCCAAGTGGGGACTAGCTCCTACGAGCAGTACTTC
CASSQVGTSSYEQYF
>few|TRBJ1-3|TRBV30|-
TGTGCCTGGAGTTCGCGAGTCGGAAACACCATATATTTT
CAWSSRVGNTIYF
>-|TRBJ2-3|TRBV7-3|-
TGTGCCAGCAGCTTAACCAGAGATACGCAGTATTTT
CASSLTRDTQYF
>-|TRBJ2-7|TRBV29-1|-
TGCAGCGTTGGGACAGCGCCGACCTACGAGCAGTACTTC
CSVGTAPTYEQYF
>few|TRBJ1-1|TRBV29-1|-
TGCAGCGTTGAAGATCGGCAGGGGCGATGGAACACTGAAGCTTTCTTT
CSVEDRQGRWNTEAFF
>few|TRBJ2-3|TRBV25-1|TRBD2
TGTGCCAGCAGTGAGATGGCGGGAGTCCCGCAGTATTTT
CASSEMAGVPQYF
>few|TRBJ2-5|TRBV2|-
TGTGCCAGCAGGAGGGGGGAAGAGACCCAGTACTTC
CASRRGEETQYF
>few|TRBJ2-3|TRBV10-3|-
TGTGCCACCAACCCGGGCGAGCGGGCCACAGATACGCAGTATTTT
CATNPGERATDTQYF
>few|TRBJ2-7|TRBV7-2|TRBD2
TGTGCCAGCAGCTTAGAGGCTAGCGGAACCTACGAGCAGTACTTC
CASSLEASGTYEQYF
>-|TRBJ2-1|TRBV7-9|TRBD2
TGTGCCAGCAGCACCGGACTAGCGGGGAATGAGCAGTTCTTC
CASSTGLAGNEQFF